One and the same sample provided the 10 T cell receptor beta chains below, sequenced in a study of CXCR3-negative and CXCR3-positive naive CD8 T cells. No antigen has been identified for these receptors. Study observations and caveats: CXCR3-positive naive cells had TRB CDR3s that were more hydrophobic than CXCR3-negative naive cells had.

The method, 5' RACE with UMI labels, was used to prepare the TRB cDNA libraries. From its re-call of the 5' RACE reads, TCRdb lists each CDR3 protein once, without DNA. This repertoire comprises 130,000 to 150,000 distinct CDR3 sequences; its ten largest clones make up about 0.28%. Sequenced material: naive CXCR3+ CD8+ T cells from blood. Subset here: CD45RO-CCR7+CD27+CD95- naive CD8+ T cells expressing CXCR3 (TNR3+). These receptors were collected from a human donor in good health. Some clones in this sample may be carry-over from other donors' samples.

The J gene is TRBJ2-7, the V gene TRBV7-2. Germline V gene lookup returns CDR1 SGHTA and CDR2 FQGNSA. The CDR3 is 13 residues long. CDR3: CASSLSGLYEQYF. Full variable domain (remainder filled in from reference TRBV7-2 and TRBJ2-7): GAGVSQSPSNKVTEKGKDVELRCDPISGHTALYWYRQSLGQGLEFLIYFQGNSAPDKSGLPSDRFSAERTGGSVSTLTIQRTQQEDSAVYLCASSLSGLYEQYFGPGTRLTVT.

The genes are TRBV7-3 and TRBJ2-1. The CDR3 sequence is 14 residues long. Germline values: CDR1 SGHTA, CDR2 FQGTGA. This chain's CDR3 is CASSPFYSYNEQFF.

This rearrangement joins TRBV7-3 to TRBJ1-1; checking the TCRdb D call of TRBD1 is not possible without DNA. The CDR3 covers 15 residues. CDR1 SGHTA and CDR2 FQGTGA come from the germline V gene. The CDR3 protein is CASSERQGIRTEAFF.

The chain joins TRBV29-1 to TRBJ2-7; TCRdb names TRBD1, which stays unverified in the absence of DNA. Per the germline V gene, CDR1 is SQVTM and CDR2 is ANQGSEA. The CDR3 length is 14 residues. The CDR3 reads CSVEDREGAYEQYF.

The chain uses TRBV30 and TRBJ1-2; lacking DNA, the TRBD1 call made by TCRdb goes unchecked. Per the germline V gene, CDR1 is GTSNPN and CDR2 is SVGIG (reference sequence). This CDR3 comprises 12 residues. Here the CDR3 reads CAWSVGLGGYTF.

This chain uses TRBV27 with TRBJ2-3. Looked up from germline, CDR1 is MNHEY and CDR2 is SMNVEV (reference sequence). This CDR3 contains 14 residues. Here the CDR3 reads CASSLAGYKDTQYF.

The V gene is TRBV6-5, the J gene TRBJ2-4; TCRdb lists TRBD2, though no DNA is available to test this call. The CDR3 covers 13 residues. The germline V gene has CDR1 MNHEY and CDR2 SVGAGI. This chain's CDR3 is CASSRAGQNIQYF.

The CDR3 is CASSPGSYNEQFF. The chain recombines TRBV25-1 with TRBJ2-1. Germline V gene data show CDR1 as MGHDK and CDR2 as SYGVNS. The CDR3 loop spans 13 amino acids.

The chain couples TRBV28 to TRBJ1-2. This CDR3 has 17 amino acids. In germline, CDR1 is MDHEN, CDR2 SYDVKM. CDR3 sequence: CASSPRESYLLNYGYTF.

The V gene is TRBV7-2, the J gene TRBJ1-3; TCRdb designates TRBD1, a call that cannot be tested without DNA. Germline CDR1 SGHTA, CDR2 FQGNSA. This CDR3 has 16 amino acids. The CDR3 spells CASSPWLAASGNTIYF.